This T cell receptor (beta chain) came from a study of monozygotic twins with inflammatory bowel disease. For each CDR3 protein, TCRdb gives one entry from its re-call of the 5' RACE reads, without DNA. The repertoire table contains a few hundred thousand distinct CDR3 sequences. Germline lookup yields CDR1 KGHSH and CDR2 LQKENI. CDR3 size: 15 residues. The clonotype was recovered from a human donor with ulcerative colitis or Crohn's disease, or a healthy co-twin of an affected twin (not recorded which). The sequenced material came from blood. The chain carries TRBV18 and TRBJ2-3; without DNA, the TCRdb call of TRBD1 cannot be checked. CDR3 in amino acids: CASSPPGQGSDTQYF.